The clone carrying this T cell receptor (beta chain) was seen a few times. What it binds is not known. These data originate in a study of T cell repertoires in cytomegalovirus infection. Trimming cost V 11 bases and J 4 bases, with 11 bases left between them. Germline CDR1 reads MNHNY; CDR2 reads SVGAGI (reference sequence). This CDR3 spans 11 amino acids. General study points: Predominance within the ex vivo response was attributable to HLA-C-restricted CMV-specific TCR beta clonotypes.

TCRdb re-called the reads with MiXCR, one entry per CDR3 protein. The table lists about 450,000 distinct CDR3 sequences, roughly 30% of them singletons. The receptor was derived from a human donor in good health (CMV status not recorded). Some clones in this sample may be carry-over from other donors' samples. The specimen was PBMCs. The V gene is TRBV6-6, the J gene TRBJ1-1; possible D gene TRBD1, 6 bases. The CDR3 DNA is TGTGCCGGAGGGGGGGGCACTGAAGCTTTCTTT. Encoded protein: CAGGGGTEAFF.